This passage covers 14 T cell receptor beta chains from one sample sequenced in a study of cytotoxic CD8 clonotypes in ibrutinib-treated CLL. Method: immunoSEQ multiplex PCR; TCRdb's copy keeps in-frame clones and lacks some. The sample has around 27,000 clones; around three fifths are singletons. Sequencing used PBMCs, obtained before ibrutinib treatment. All receptors come from a human donor with chronic lymphocytic leukemia.

The chain has TRBV6-1 and TRBJ2-7, with D possibly being TRBD1 (6 bases). V gave up 2 bases and J gave up 0 bases, with 11 bases separating them. This CDR3 has 15 residues. Germline V gene lookup returns CDR1 MNHNS and CDR2 SASEGT. The CDR3 loop is CASSETVTGSYEQYF. CDR3 nucleotide sequence: TGTGCCAGCAGTGAAACCGTGACAGGCTCCTACGAGCAGTACTTC.

The J gene is TRBJ2-7, the V gene TRBV5-1; 7 nucleotides align to TRBD2. CDR3 length: 15 residues. Germline assignment: CDR1 SGHRS and CDR2 YFSETQ. Unmatched junction bases numbered 3, after V lost 0 bases and J lost 0 bases. CDR3 in DNA: TGCGCCAGCAGCTTGGCGGCGGGAGTCTCCTACGAGCAGTACTTC. The encoded protein is CASSLAAGVSYEQYF.

Only a few counts were recorded for this clone. V gene TRBV5-1 combines with J gene TRBJ2-5, with D uncertain. Per germline, CDR1 SGHRS and CDR2 YFSETQ. The CDR3 is made up of 12 amino acids. V lost 0 bases to trimming and J lost 5 bases, with 5 bases between them. The CDR3 DNA follows: TGCGCCAGCAGCTTGGGTTGGGAGACCCAGTACTTC. Encoded protein: CASSLGWETQYF.

This clone appeared once. This chain joins TRBV15 and TRBJ2-3, with TRBD1 matching over 7 bases. CDR3 length equals 12 residues. Germline lookup yields CDR1 LNHNV and CDR2 YYDKDF (reference sequence). V shed 8 bases and J 2 bases; nucleotides not matched to a gene: 1. The chain's CDR3 is CATGQATDTQYF. CDR3 bases: TGTGCCACCGGACAGGCCACAGATACGCAGTATTTT.

The rearrangement uses TRBV19 and TRBJ1-5; 7 positions match TRBD1. V dropped 6 bases and J dropped 4; count of bases not matched to a gene: 6. This CDR3 region has 14 residues. The germline CDR1 and CDR2 sequences are LNHDA and SQIVND (reference sequence). Written as DNA, the CDR3 is TGTGCCAGTAGGTCCCCAGGGGGAAATCAGCCCCAGCATTTT. Amino acid sequence: CASRSPGGNQPQHF.

This clone appeared a few times. The V call is TRBV11-1, the J call TRBJ2-3; no definite D call. This CDR3 region has 15 residues. V was pared by 5 bases and J by 3 bases, with 15 bases between. Germline V CDR1 and CDR2: SGHAT, FQDESV (reference sequence). CDR3 amino acids: CASSPPVARTDTQYF. Written as DNA, the CDR3 is TGTGCCAGCAGCCCTCCGGTCGCTCGGACAGATACGCAGTATTTT.

The rearrangement uses TRBV4-1 and TRBJ2-1; perhaps TRBD2 as D (5 bases). CDR3 length equals 18 residues. The V end lost 0 bases, the J end lost 8 bases, and 23 bases lay between the germline ends. Germline V gives CDR1 MGHRA, CDR2 YSYEKL. The CDR3 loop is CASSQDRPAANFLDEQFF. Written as DNA, the CDR3 is TGCGCCAGCAGCCAAGATCGCCCAGCGGCCAACTTCTTGGATGAGCAGTTCTTC.

The rearrangement joins TRBV6-1 to TRBJ2-7; a possible D gene is TRBD1 (5 bases). V dropped 5 bases and J dropped 1 base, with 12 bases sitting between them. This CDR3 contains 14 residues. The germline V gene has CDR1 MNHNS and CDR2 SASEGT. The CDR3 nucleotides are TGTGCCAGCAGTTTTGAGACAGATTCCTACGAGCAGTACTTC. Its protein product is CASSFETDSYEQYF.

This sequence joins TRBV27 and TRBJ1-2; 7 bases line up with TRBD1. This CDR3 region has 13 residues. J was trimmed by 5 bases and V by 5 bases; bases with no gene match: 5. In germline, CDR1 is MNHEY, CDR2 SMNVEV (reference sequence). This chain's CDR3 is CASSRSGGYGYTF. As DNA, the CDR3 is TGTGCCAGCAGTCGGTCAGGGGGATATGGCTACACCTTC.

V and J are TRBV28 and TRBJ2-5, with D tentatively TRBD1 (5 bases). Trimming stripped 2 bases from V and 5 bases from J, with 12 bases between. Germline CDR1 MDHEN, CDR2 SYDVKM. The CDR3 contains 14 residues. CDR3 bases: TGTGCCAGCAGTTTAGTAGGGGTAGGGGAGACCCAGTACTTC. Its translation: CASSLVGVGETQYF. Supplemented by reference TRBV28 and TRBJ2-5, the full variable domain reads DVKVTQSSRYLVKRTGEKVFLECVQDMDHENMFWYRQDPGLGLRLIYFSYDVKMKEKGDIPEGYSVSREKKERFSLILESASTNQTSMYLCASSLVGVGETQYFGPGTRLLVL.

The sample holds a few counts of this clone. This chain connects TRBV10-3 to TRBJ2-5; D may match TRBD1 or TRBD2 (6 bases each). Per germline, CDR1 ENHRY and CDR2 SYGVKD. Trimming removed 3 bases at V and 5 bases at J, with 13 bases between. The CDR3 loop spans 14 amino acids. CDR3 nucleotide sequence: TGTGCCATCAGTGAAGGTGTAGGGGGGGAGACCCAGTACTTC. It translates to CAISEGVGGETQYF.

This clone was detected only a few times. This chain links TRBV7-9 with TRBJ2-7; TRBD2 agrees at 8 bases. The CDR3 has 17 amino acids. The germline V gene encodes CDR1 SEHNR and CDR2 FQNEAQ (reference sequence). The junction had 12 bases not matched to a gene; V was cut back by 5 bases and J by 0 bases. The CDR3 protein is CASSPTSGTSRSYEQYF. DNA of the CDR3: TGTGCCAGCAGCCCCACCTCCGGGACTAGTCGCTCCTACGAGCAGTACTTC. Variable domain in full (rest from reference TRBV7-9 and TRBJ2-7): DTGVSQNPRHKITKRGQNVTFRCDPISEHNRLYWYRQTLGQGPEFLTYFQNEAQLEKSRLLSDRFSAERPKGSFSTLEIQRTEQGDSAMYLCASSPTSGTSRSYEQYFGPGTRLTVT.

This chain connects TRBV19 to TRBJ2-5, with D possibly matching TRBD2 (7 bases). Per germline, CDR1 LNHDA and CDR2 SQIVND (reference sequence). V was clipped by 5 bases and J by 5 bases, with 12 bases between them. CDR3 length equals 13 residues. This CDR3 reads CASSPQGGETQYF. As DNA, the CDR3 is TGTGCCAGTAGTCCACAGGGAGGGGAGACCCAGTACTTC.

This clone is judged medium-sized (0.01 to 0.1%). V is TRBV6-5 and J is TRBJ2-3; possibly TRBD1 for D (6 bases). The CDR3 totals 13 residues. Germline V gene sequence: CDR1 MNHEY, CDR2 SVGAGI. Trimming took 6 bases from V and 6 from J, leaving 13 bases between them. The CDR3 coding sequence is TGTGCCAGCAGGGATACAGGGACCGATACGCAGTATTTT. Translated, it gives CASRDTGTDTQYF.